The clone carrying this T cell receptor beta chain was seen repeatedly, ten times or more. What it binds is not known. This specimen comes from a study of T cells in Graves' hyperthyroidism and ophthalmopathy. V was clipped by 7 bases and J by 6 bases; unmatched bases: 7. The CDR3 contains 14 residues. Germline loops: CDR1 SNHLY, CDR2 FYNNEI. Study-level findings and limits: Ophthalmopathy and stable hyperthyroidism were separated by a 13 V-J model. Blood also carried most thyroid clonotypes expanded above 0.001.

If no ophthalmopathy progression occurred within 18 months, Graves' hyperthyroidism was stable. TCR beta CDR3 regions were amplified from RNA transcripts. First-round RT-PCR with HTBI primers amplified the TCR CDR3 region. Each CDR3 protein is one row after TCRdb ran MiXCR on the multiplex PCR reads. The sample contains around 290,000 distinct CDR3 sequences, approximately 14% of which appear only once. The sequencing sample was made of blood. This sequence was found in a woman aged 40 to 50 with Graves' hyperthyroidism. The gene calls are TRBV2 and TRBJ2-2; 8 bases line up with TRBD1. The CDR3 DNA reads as TGTGCCAGCACCAAACAGGGGGAGGCCGGGGAGCTGTTTTTT. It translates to CASTKQGEAGELFF.